This entry concerns a single TCR beta chain. Its antigen remains unidentified. Method: immunoSEQ multiplex PCR; TCRdb's copy keeps in-frame clones and lacks some. The sample has fewer than 400,000 clones, 86% seen once. The data are from a study of cytomegalovirus exposure and HLA in healthy donors. Turning to the study itself: The same platform used for the 600 to 750 first-cohort repertoires was also used for the 95 to 150 validation repertoires, as a later analysis reported.

Germline lookup yields CDR1 SNHLY and CDR2 FYNNEI. There are 16 residues in the CDR3. V was pared by 8 bases and J by 3 bases, with 20 bases between. General study results and limits: The study listed 150 to 200 cytomegalovirus-associated TCR beta chains.

Sequences were obtained from PBMCs. The chain has TRBV2 and TRBJ1-5, with D perhaps matching TRBD1 (6 bases). The origin of this receptor is a woman aged 18-29 years in good health and CMV-seronegative. The CDR3 DNA reads as TGTGCCAGCCGGCCCAGGGGACTACTATTCAATCAGCCCCAGCATTTT. Encoded protein: CASRPRGLLFNQPQHF.